Following are 26 T cell receptor beta chains from one sample sequenced in a study of blood T cell repertoires in COVID-19. Measured with immunoSEQ multiplex PCR; TCRdb has only the in-frame clones, and not every one. The sample carries 61,000 or so clones, approximately 82% recorded once. Sequenced sample: peripheral blood. These TCRs come from a woman of 80 years or more with acute or convalescent COVID-19.

The chain uses TRBV27 and TRBJ1-3; TRBD1 might be the D (6 bases). The V and J ends lost 6 bases and 2 bases respectively, with 14 bases between them. This CDR3 has 15 amino acids. Germline CDR1 reads MNHEY; CDR2 reads SMNVEV (reference sequence). This CDR3 reads CASSRKGQTGNTIYF. The CDR3 DNA sequence: TGTGCCAGCAGCCGAAAAGGACAGACTGGAAACACCATATATTTT.

This clone was found a few times. This sequence joins TRBV4-1 and TRBJ2-7; TRBD2 agrees at 7 bases. Germline V gene sequence: CDR1 MGHRA, CDR2 YSYEKL. V lost 2 bases and J lost 3; bases outside the gene matches: 1. This CDR3 region has 13 residues. CDR3 residues: CASSQPSGYEQYF. The CDR3 DNA reads as TGCGCCAGCAGCCAACCTAGCGGCTACGAGCAGTACTTC.

CDR3 DNA: TGTGCCAGCAGCCCAGGACTACCCTCCTACAATGAGCAGTTCTTC. This sequence encodes CASSPGLPSYNEQFF. The chain uses TRBV11-2 and TRBJ2-1; perhaps TRBD2 as D (6 bases). Germline V lookup: CDR1 SGHAT, CDR2 FQNNGV. Trimming stripped 5 bases from V and 0 bases from J, with 11 bases between. This CDR3 is 15 amino acids long.

This clone was recorded once. This rearrangement joins TRBV19 to TRBJ2-1; TRBD2 might be the D (5 bases). V was shortened by 3 bases and J by 10 bases, with 10 bases between the two germline ends. Germline-derived CDR1 and CDR2 are LNHDA and SQIVND (reference sequence). The CDR3 loop spans 12 amino acids. The CDR3 protein is CASSMPPGEQFF. The CDR3 DNA follows: TGTGCCAGTAGTATGCCCCCGGGGGAGCAGTTCTTC.

CDR3 in amino acids: CASSLAPTGIGEAFF. DNA for the CDR3: TGTGCCAGCAGCTTGGCCCCCACAGGGATCGGGGAAGCTTTCTTT. The genes are TRBV5-6 and TRBJ1-1; possible D gene TRBD1, 6 bases. CDR3 length equals 15 residues. The germline gives CDR1 SGHDT, CDR2 YYEEEE. Trimming stripped 0 bases from V and 8 bases from J, with 17 bases between.

This chain uses TRBV11-2 with TRBJ2-3, with D possibly matching TRBD2 (5 bases). From germline, CDR1 is SGHAT and CDR2 FQNNGV. V was cut by 1 base and J by 11 bases, with 16 bases left in between. The CDR3 contains 14 residues. CDR3 sequence reads: CASSLGSGRNGQYF. The CDR3 nucleotides read TGTGCCAGCAGCTTAGGAAGCGGCCGTAATGGGCAGTATTTT.

This chain joins TRBV15 and TRBJ2-2; TRBD2 agrees at 12 bases. V lost 5 bases, J lost 0 bases, and 7 bases stayed unmatched. The length of the CDR3 is 18 residues. The germline gives CDR1 LNHNV, CDR2 YYDKDF (reference sequence). The CDR3 protein is CATSPGPSGGANTGELFF. DNA of the CDR3: TGTGCCACCAGCCCAGGCCCTAGCGGGGGGGCGAACACCGGGGAGCTGTTTTTT.

The chain recombines TRBV12-3 or TRBV12-4 with TRBJ1-2; D may be TRBD1 (5 bases). Trimming shortened V by 6 bases and J by 8 bases, and 16 bases separated the two germline ends. The CDR3 loop spans 13 amino acids. CDR3 protein: CASSPRQTQGYTF. Here the CDR3 DNA reads TGTGCCAGCAGCCCTCGACAGACACAAGGCTACACCTTC.

The chain carries TRBV5-1 and TRBJ2-2; 7 bases are a match to TRBD1. The V segment lost 4 bases and the J segment 1 base; nucleotides outside the gene matches: 4. The V gene's germline CDR1 is SGHRS and CDR2 YFSETQ. This CDR3 spans 15 amino acids. CDR3 in DNA: TGCGCCAGCAGCCAACGGACAGGGAACACCGGGGAGCTGTTTTTT. It specifies CASSQRTGNTGELFF.

This clone was seen a single time. The chain uses TRBV7-2 and TRBJ2-6; possible D gene TRBD1, 5 bases. V lost 5 bases, J lost 3 bases, and 11 bases lay in between. The germline CDR1 and CDR2 sequences are SGHTA and FQGNSA. CDR3 length equals 15 residues. The chain's CDR3 is CASSPQVGGANVLTF. In nucleotides, the CDR3 is TGTGCCAGCAGCCCACAGGTTGGTGGGGCCAACGTCCTGACTTTC.

The chain carries TRBV5-6 and TRBJ1-2, with D uncertain. The CDR3 runs 15 residues. V dropped 0 bases and J dropped 8 bases, with 17 bases sitting between them. CDR1 is SGHDT, CDR2 YYEEEE, per germline. The chain's CDR3 is CASSLAGKGRQGYTF. The CDR3 nucleotides read TGTGCCAGCAGCTTGGCCGGGAAGGGAAGGCAAGGCTACACCTTC.

The chain joins TRBV5-1 to TRBJ2-4; TRBD1 matches at 7 bases. The CDR3 extends over 17 amino acids. V dropped 0 bases and J dropped 0; count of bases not matched to a gene: 6. Germline-derived CDR1 and CDR2 are SGHRS and YFSETQ. The CDR3 nucleotides are TGCGCCAGCAGCTTGGGAGGGACAGACTTAGCCAAAAACATTCAGTACTTC. Translation gives CASSLGGTDLAKNIQYF.

This chain links TRBV19 with TRBJ2-2; 8 bases match TRBD2. The CDR3 consists of 15 residues. Trimming at V came to 6 bases and at J to 5 bases, leaving 8 bases not matched to a gene. From germline, CDR1 is LNHDA and CDR2 SQIVND (reference sequence). CDR3 sequence reads: CASSAGLVGTGELFF. The CDR3 DNA is TGTGCCAGTAGCGCGGGACTAGTGGGGACCGGGGAGCTGTTTTTT.

The chain recombines TRBV27 with TRBJ1-5; TRBD1 matches at 9 bases. Germline lookup yields CDR1 MNHEY and CDR2 SMNVEV (reference sequence). The length of the CDR3 is 14 residues. V lost 8 bases to trimming and J lost 7 bases; unmatched junction nucleotides: 9. The CDR3 DNA sequence: TGTGCCAGCCAAACACAGGGGGCAGGGCAGCCCCAGCATTTT. This codes for CASQTQGAGQPQHF.

The V gene is TRBV11-2, the J gene TRBJ2-4, with 7 positions matching TRBD1. This CDR3 spans 15 amino acids. The germline V gene has CDR1 SGHAT and CDR2 FQNNGV. V shed 5 bases, J shed 2 bases, and the junction held 6 bases outside the gene matches. The CDR3 is CASSQTGFTKNIQYF. The CDR3 DNA reads TGTGCCAGCAGCCAGACAGGGTTTACCAAAAACATTCAGTACTTC.

The J gene is TRBJ1-5, the V gene TRBV6-5; D gene uncertain. Germline values: CDR1 MNHEY, CDR2 SVGAGI. V lost 6 bases and J lost 0, with 6 bases in between. CDR3 length equals 13 residues. In DNA, the CDR3 is TGTGCCAGCAGCCGGTATAGCAATCAGCCCCAGCATTTT. Residues: CASSRYSNQPQHF.

V usage is TRBV7-6 and J usage is TRBJ2-2, with unresolved D. This CDR3 has 13 residues. Trimming removed 2 bases at V and 7 bases at J, with 8 bases between. Germline V gene data show CDR1 as SGHVS and CDR2 as FNYEAQ. CDR3 in amino acids: CASSLSLGGELFF. CDR3 nucleotides: TGTGCCAGCAGCTTATCCCTCGGCGGGGAGCTGTTTTTT.

This chain uses TRBV9 with TRBJ2-2; 11 nucleotides line up with TRBD2. Germline loops: CDR1 SGDLS, CDR2 YYNGEE. V was clipped by 0 bases and J by 2 bases; unmatched bases: 12. The length of the CDR3 is 20 residues. CDR3 sequence reads: CASSVATLVAGGLNTGELFF. CDR3 in DNA: TGTGCCAGCAGCGTAGCTACCTTGGTAGCGGGGGGGCTCAACACCGGGGAGCTGTTTTTT.

The chain carries TRBV2 and TRBJ1-6; TRBD1 agrees at 8 bases. V lost 8 bases, J lost 9 bases, and 6 bases stayed unmatched. The CDR3 has 13 amino acids. CDR1 and CDR2 from the germline V gene are SNHLY and FYNNEI. The CDR3 sequence: CASPGQGTSPLHF. The CDR3 DNA is TGTGCCAGCCCTGGACAGGGTACTTCACCCCTCCACTTT.

J is TRBJ1-3 and V is TRBV18; D call uncertain. V gave up 3 bases and J gave up 0 bases, with 12 bases separating them. The germline CDR1 and CDR2 sequences are KGHSH and LQKENI. The CDR3 runs to 16 residues. CDR3 protein: CASSPGRSYSGNTIYF. The CDR3, as DNA: TGTGCCAGCTCACCTGGGCGCTCCTACTCTGGAAACACCATATATTTT.

J is TRBJ1-4 and V is TRBV5-1; 8 bases align to TRBD1. The CDR3 has 15 residues. Looked up from germline, CDR1 is SGHRS and CDR2 is YFSETQ. The trim removed 2 bases at V and 3 bases at J, leaving 3 bases unmatched. The CDR3 region is CASSLRTGPNEKLFF. The DNA for the CDR3 is TGCGCCAGCAGCTTAAGGACAGGGCCTAATGAAAAACTGTTTTTT.

The rearrangement joins TRBV2 to TRBJ2-3, with D hard to call. Germline-derived CDR1 and CDR2 are SNHLY and FYNNEI. The CDR3 loop spans 15 amino acids. The V and J ends lost 6 bases and 2 bases respectively, with 15 bases between them. The CDR3 sequence is CASSPPVAVTDTQYF. The DNA of the CDR3 is TGTGCCAGCAGCCCCCCGGTAGCAGTCACAGATACGCAGTATTTT.

V gene TRBV6-5 combines with J gene TRBJ1-4; D is undetermined. The CDR3 is 16 residues long. The V end lost 0 bases, the J end lost 6 bases, and 14 bases lay between the germline ends. Per germline, CDR1 MNHEY and CDR2 SVGAGI. The CDR3: CASSYSRGRIDEKLFF. The CDR3, as DNA: TGTGCCAGCAGTTACTCCCGGGGAAGGATAGATGAAAAACTGTTTTTT.

The CDR3 DNA is TGTGCCAGTAGTATAGAGTGGGGCCTCTACGAGCAGTACTTC. Amino acid sequence: CASSIEWGLYEQYF. The chain joins TRBV19 to TRBJ2-7; D may be TRBD1 (5 bases). The CDR3 spans 14 residues. The germline V gene has CDR1 LNHDA and CDR2 SQIVND (reference sequence). V was trimmed by 0 bases and J by 3 bases, leaving 9 bases between them.

The chain is built from TRBV19 and TRBJ1-2, with D hard to call. Between the trimmed V and J ends, which lost 5 bases and 0 bases, there was a span of 7 bases. CDR1 is LNHDA and CDR2 is SQIVND in the germline V gene (reference sequence). This CDR3 has 13 amino acids. CDR3 DNA sequence: TGTGCCAGTAGTCCTTTGTCTAACTATGGCTACACCTTC. Protein: CASSPLSNYGYTF.

This clone was observed a single time. The chain recombines TRBV6-2 or TRBV6-3 with TRBJ1-3; no clear D gene. The CDR3 is 14 residues long. The V end was cut by 0 bases, the J end by 0 bases, with 3 bases between. Germline values: CDR1 MNHEY, CDR2 SVGEGT. The CDR3 nucleotides read TGTGCCAGCAGTTACTCTAGCTCTGGAAACACCATATATTTT. Protein product: CASSYSSSGNTIYF.